This TCR beta chain was observed in a study of shared clonotypes between healthy human individuals. Naive CD8 cells comprised CD45RO-negative, CCR7-positively selected cells, excluding terminally differentiated effector memory CD45RA+ cells. TCRdb's copy holds only in-frame clones and misses some; the assay was immunoSEQ multiplex PCR. The sample lists 560,000 or so clones; roughly 96% were seen once. This TCR came from a woman under 40 in good health. Material for sequencing was naive CD8+ T cells sorted from blood.

CDR3 protein: CASSLETVYGYTF. CDR3 coding DNA: TGTGCCAGCAGCTTGGAGACAGTCTATGGCTACACCTTC. This sequence joins TRBV5-6 and TRBJ1-2, with D possibly matching TRBD1 (5 bases). V gave up 0 bases and J gave up 4 bases, with 7 bases separating them. Germline CDR1 SGHDT, CDR2 YYEEEE. CDR3 length equals 13 residues.